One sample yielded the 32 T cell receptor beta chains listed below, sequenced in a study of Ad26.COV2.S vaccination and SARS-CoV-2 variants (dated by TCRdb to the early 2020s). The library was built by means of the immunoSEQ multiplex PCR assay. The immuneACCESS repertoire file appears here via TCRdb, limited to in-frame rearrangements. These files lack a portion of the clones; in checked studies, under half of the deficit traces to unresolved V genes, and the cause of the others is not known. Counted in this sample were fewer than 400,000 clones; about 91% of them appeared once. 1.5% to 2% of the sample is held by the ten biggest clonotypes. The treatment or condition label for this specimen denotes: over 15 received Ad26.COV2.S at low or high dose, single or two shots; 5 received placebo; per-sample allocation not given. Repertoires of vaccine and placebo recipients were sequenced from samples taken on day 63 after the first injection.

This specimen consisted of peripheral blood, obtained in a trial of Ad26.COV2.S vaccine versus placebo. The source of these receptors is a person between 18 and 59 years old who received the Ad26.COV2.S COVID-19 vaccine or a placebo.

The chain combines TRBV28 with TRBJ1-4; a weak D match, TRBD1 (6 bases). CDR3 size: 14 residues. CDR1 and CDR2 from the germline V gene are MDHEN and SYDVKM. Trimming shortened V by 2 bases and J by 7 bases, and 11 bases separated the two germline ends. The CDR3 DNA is TGTGCCAGCAGTTTAAGGAGCAGGGGTGAAAAACTGTTTTTT. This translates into CASSLRSRGEKLFF.

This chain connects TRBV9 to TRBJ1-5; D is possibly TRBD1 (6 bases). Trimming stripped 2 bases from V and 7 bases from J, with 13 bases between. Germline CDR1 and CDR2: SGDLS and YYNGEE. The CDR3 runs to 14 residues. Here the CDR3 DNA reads TGTGCCAGCAGCGTTGAGGGGGGAAACCAGCCCCAGCATTTT. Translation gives CASSVEGGNQPQHF.

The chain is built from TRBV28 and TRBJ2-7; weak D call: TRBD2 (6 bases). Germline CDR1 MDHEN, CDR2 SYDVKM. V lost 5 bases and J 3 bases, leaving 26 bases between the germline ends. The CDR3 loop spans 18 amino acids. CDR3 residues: CASSALGGGRSFFYEQYF. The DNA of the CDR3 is TGTGCCAGCAGTGCCTTGGGCGGAGGGAGAAGTTTTTTCTACGAGCAGTACTTC.

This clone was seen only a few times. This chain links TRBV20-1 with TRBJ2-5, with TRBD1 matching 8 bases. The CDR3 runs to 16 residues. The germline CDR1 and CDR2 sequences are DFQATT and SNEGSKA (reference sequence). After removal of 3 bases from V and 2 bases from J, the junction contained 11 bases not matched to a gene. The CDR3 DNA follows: TGCAGTGCTAGTCGAGCCAGGGGGCAAACGCAAGAGACCCAGTACTTC. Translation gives CSASRARGQTQETQYF.

The CDR3 DNA sequence: TGTGCCAGCAGCCCGCGGACTAGCGGGTTGAACACCGGGGAGCTGTTTTTT. Amino acid sequence: CASSPRTSGLNTGELFF. This chain joins TRBV7-6 and TRBJ2-2, with 11 bases identical to TRBD2. V lost 5 bases and J lost 1; bases outside the gene matches: 6. This CDR3 comprises 17 residues. CDR1 is SGHVS, CDR2 FNYEAQ, per germline.

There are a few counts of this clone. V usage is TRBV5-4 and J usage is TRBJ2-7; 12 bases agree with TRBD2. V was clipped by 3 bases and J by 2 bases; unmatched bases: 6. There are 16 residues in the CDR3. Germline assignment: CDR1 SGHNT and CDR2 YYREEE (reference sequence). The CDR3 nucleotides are TGTGCCAGCAGCTCGACTAGCGGGAGATTTACCTACGAGCAGTACTTC. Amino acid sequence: CASSSTSGRFTYEQYF.

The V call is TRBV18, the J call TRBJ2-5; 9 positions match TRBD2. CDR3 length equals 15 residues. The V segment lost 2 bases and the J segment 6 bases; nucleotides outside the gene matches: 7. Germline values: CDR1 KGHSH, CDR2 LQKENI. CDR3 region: CASSPNRSGGQTQYF. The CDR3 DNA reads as TGTGCCAGCTCACCAAATAGAAGCGGGGGGCAGACCCAGTACTTC.

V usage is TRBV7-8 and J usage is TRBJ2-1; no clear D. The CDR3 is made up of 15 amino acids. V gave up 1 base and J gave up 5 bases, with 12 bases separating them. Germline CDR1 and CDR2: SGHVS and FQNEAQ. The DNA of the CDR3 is TGTGCCAGCAGCTTAGTCCTGGCACCCCACAATGAGCAGTTCTTC. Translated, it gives CASSLVLAPHNEQFF.

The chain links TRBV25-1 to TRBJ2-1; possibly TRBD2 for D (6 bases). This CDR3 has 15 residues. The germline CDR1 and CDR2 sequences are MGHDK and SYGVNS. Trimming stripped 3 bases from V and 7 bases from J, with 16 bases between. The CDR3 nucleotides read TGTGCCAGCAGTGACCCCCGGGACTTCACTAATGAGCAGTTCTTC. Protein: CASSDPRDFTNEQFF.

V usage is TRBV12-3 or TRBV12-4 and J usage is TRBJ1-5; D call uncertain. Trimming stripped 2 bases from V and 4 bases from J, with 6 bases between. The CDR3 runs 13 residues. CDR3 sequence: CASSLFRNQPQHF. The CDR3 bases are TGTGCCAGCAGTTTATTCAGGAATCAGCCCCAGCATTTT.

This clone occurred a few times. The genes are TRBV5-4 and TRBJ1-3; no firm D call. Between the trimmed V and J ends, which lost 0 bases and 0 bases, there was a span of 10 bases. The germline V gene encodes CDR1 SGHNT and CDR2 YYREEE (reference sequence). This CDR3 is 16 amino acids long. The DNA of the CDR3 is TGTGCCAGCAGCTTGGGGACGCCAAGCTCTGGAAACACCATATATTTT. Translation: CASSLGTPSSGNTIYF.

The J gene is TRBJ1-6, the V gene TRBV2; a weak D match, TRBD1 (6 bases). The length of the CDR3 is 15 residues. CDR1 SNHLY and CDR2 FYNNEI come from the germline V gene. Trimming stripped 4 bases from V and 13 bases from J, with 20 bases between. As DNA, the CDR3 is TGTGCCAGCAGTGCGTCACAGGGAGTGGCTTGGCCCCTCCACTTT. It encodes CASSASQGVAWPLHF.

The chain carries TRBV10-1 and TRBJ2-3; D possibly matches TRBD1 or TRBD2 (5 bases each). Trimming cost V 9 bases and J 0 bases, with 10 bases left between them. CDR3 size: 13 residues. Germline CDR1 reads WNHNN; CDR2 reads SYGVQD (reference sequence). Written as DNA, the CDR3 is TGCGCCAGTAGCCGGGACAGCACAGATACGCAGTATTTT. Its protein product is CASSRDSTDTQYF.

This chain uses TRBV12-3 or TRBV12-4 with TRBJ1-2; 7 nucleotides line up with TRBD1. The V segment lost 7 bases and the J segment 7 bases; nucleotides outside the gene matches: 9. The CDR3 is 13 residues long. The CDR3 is CASIIDRVGGYTF. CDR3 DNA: TGTGCCAGCATTATAGACAGGGTGGGTGGCTACACCTTC.

In DNA, the CDR3 is TGTGCCAGCACCCTGACCGACAGGGTCATTCTAGCCAAAAACATTCAGTACTTC. Translated: CASTLTDRVILAKNIQYF. V gene TRBV28 combines with J gene TRBJ2-4; 7 bases line up with TRBD1. The germline CDR1 and CDR2 sequences are MDHEN and SYDVKM. The J segment lost 0 bases and the V segment lost 7 bases, leaving 15 bases of the junction unmatched. The CDR3 is 18 amino acids.

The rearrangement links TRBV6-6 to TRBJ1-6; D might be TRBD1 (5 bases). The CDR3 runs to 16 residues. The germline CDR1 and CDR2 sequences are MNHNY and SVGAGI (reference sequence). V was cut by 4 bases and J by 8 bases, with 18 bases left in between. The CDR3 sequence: CASSSVRTLQDSPLHF. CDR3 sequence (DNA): TGTGCCAGCAGTTCGGTACGGACCCTACAGGATTCACCCCTCCACTTT.

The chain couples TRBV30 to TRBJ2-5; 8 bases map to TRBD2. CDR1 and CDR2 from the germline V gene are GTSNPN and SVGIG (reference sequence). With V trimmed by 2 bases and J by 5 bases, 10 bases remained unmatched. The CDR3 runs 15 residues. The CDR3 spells CAWSRAGAFGETQYF. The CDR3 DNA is TGTGCCTGGAGTCGAGCGGGAGCGTTTGGGGAGACCCAGTACTTC. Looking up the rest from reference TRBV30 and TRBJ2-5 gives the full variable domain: SQTIHQWPATLVQPVGSPLSLECTVEGTSNPNLYWYRQAAGRGLQLLFYSVGIGQISSEVPQNLSASRPQDRQFILSSKKLLLSDSGFYLCAWSRAGAFGETQYFGPGTRLLVL.

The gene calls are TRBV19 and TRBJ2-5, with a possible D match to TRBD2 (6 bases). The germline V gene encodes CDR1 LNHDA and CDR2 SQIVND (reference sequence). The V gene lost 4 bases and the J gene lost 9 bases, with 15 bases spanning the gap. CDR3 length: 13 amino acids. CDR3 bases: TGTGCCAGTAGTAATCGGCGGGATCGGGCCCAGTACTTC. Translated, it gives CASSNRRDRAQYF.

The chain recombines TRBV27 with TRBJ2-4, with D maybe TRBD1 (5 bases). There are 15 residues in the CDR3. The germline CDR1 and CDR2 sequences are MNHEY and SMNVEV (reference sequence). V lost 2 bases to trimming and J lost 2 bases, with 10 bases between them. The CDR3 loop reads CASSLIGETKNIQYF. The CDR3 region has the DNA TGTGCCAGCAGTTTAATAGGGGAAACCAAAAACATTCAGTACTTC.

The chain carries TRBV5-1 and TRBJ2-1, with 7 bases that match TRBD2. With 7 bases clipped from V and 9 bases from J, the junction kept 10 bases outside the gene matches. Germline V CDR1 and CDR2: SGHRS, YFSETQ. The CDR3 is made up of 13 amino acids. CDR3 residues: CASGSGGSSEQFF. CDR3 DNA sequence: TGCGCCAGCGGGTCTGGCGGGAGCTCTGAGCAGTTCTTC.

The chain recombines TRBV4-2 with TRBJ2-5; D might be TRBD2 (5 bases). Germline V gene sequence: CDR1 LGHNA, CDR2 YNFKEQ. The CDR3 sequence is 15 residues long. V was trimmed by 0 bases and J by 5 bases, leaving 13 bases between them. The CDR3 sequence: CASSQDRAGGETQYF. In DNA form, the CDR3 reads TGTGCCAGCAGCCAAGATAGGGCGGGTGGGGAGACCCAGTACTTC.

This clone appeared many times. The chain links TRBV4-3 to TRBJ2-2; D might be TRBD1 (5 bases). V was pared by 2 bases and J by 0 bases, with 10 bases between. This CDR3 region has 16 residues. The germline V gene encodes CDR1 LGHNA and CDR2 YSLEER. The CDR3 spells CASSQSTDPNTGELFF. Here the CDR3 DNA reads TGCGCCAGCAGCCAATCGACAGACCCGAACACCGGGGAGCTGTTTTTT.

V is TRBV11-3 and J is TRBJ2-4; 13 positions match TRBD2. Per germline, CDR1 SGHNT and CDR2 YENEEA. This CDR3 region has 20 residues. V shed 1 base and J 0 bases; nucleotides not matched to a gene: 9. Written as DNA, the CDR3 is TGTGCCAGCAGCTTAGTGTTGGGACTAGCGGGGCAACTAGCCAAAAACATTCAGTACTTC. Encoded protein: CASSLVLGLAGQLAKNIQYF.

The chain's CDR3 is CASSTSGYGTGELFF. The CDR3 nucleotides read TGTGCCAGTAGTACGTCAGGGTATGGGACCGGGGAGCTGTTTTTT. The J gene is TRBJ2-2, the V gene TRBV19; D is possibly TRBD1 (5 bases). Trimming took off 4 bases at V and 5 bases at J, with 14 bases between the two ends. There are 15 residues in the CDR3. Germline assignment: CDR1 LNHDA and CDR2 SQIVND (reference sequence).

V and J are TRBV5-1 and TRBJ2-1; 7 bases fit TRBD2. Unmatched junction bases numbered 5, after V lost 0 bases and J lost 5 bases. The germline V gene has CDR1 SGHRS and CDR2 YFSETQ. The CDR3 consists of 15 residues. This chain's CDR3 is CASSLGAGTHNEQFF. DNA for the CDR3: TGCGCCAGCAGCTTGGGAGCGGGAACCCACAATGAGCAGTTCTTC. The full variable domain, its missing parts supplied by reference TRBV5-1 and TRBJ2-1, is KAGVTQTPRYLIKTRGQQVTLSCSPISGHRSVSWYQQTPGQGLQFLFEYFSETQRNKGNFPGRFSGRQFSNSRSEMNVSTLELGDSALYLCASSLGAGTHNEQFFGPGTRLTVL.

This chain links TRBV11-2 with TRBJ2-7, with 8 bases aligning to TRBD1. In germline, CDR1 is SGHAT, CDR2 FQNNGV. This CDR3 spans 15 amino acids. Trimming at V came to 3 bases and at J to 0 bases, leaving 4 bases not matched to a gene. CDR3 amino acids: CASSLAGQVSYEQYF. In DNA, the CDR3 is TGTGCCAGCAGCTTGGCGGGACAGGTCTCCTACGAGCAGTACTTC.

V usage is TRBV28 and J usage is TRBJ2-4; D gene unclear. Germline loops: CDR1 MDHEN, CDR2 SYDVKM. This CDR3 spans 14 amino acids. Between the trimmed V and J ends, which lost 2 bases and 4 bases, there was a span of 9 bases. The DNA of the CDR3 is TGTGCCAGCAGTTTAGCCGGTCTGAAAAACATTCAGTACTTC. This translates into CASSLAGLKNIQYF.

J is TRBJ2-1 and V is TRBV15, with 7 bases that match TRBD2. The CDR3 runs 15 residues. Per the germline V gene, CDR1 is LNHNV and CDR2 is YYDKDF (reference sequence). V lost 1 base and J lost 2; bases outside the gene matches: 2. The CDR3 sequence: CATSRVGGPYNEQFF. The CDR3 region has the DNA TGTGCCACCAGCAGAGTGGGAGGGCCCTACAATGAGCAGTTCTTC.

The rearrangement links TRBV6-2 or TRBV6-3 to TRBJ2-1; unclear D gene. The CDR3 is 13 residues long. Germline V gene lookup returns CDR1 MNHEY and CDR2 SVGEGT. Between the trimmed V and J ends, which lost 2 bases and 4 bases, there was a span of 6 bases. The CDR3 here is CASSYTEYNEQFF. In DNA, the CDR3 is TGTGCCAGCAGTTACACGGAGTACAATGAGCAGTTCTTC.

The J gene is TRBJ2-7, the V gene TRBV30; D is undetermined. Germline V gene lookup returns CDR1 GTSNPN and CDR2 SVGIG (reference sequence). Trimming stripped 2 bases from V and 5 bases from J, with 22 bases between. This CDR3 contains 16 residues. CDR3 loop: CAWSSILPYLRNEQYF. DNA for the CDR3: TGTGCCTGGAGTTCGATCTTGCCATATTTGAGAAACGAGCAGTACTTC.

CDR3: CASSETARGLVQPQHF. The CDR3 DNA reads TGTGCCAGCAGTGAAACGGCTAGGGGGCTGGTTCAGCCCCAGCATTTT. The chain couples TRBV2 to TRBJ1-5; TRBD1 aligns across 7 bases. The V gene's germline CDR1 is SNHLY and CDR2 FYNNEI. Trimming cost V 2 bases and J 6 bases; bases outside gene matches: 10. This CDR3 region has 16 residues.

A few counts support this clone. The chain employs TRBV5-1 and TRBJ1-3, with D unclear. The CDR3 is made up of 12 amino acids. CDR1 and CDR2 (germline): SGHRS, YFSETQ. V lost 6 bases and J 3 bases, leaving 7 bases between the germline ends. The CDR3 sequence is CASKGDGNTIYF. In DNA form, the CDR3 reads TGCGCCAGCAAGGGCGATGGAAACACCATATATTTT.